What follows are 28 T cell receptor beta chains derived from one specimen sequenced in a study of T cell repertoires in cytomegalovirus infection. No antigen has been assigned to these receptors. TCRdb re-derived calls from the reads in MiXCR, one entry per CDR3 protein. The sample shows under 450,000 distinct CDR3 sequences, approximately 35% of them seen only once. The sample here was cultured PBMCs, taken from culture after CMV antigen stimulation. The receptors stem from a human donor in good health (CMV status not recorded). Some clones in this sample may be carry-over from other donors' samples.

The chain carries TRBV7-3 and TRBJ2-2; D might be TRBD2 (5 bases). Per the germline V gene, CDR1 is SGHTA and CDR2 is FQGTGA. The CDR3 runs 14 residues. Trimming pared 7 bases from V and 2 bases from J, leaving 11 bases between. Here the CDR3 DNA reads TGTGCCAGCACCCCGGACTCAAACACCGGGGAGCTGTTTTTT. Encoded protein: CASTPDSNTGELFF.

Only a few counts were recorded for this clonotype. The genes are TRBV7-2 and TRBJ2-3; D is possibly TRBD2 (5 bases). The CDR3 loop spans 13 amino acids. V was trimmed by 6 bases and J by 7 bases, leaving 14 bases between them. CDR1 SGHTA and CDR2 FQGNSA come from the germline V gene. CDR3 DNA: TGTGCCAGCAGGAGGGCAGGCCCCCATACGCAGTATTTT. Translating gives CASRRAGPHTQYF.

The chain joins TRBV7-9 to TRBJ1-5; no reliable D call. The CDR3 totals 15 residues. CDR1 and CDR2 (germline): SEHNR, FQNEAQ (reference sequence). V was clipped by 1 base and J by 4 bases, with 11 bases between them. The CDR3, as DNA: TGTGCCAGCAGCTTAGATGGCAGGTCAAATCAGCCCCAGCATTTT. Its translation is CASSLDGRSNQPQHF.

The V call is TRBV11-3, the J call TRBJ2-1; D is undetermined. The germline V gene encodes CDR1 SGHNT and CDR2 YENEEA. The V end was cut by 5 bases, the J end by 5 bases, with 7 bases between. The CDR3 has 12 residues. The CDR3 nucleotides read TGTGCCAGCAGCACCGACCACAATGAGCAGTTCTTC. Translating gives CASSTDHNEQFF.

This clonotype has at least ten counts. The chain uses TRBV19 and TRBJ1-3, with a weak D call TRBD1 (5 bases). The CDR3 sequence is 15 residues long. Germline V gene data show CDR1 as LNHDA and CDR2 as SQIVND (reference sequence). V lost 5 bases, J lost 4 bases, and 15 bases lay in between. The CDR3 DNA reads TGTGCCAGTAGTTCGACGCAGGGCACAGGAAACACCATATATTTT. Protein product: CASSSTQGTGNTIYF.

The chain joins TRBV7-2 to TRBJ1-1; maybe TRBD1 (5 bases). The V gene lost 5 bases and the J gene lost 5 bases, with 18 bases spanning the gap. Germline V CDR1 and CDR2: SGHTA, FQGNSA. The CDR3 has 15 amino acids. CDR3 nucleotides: TGTGCCAGCAGCCCCCGGGGGGGGAGGAGAACTGAAGCTTTCTTT. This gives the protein CASSPRGGRRTEAFF.

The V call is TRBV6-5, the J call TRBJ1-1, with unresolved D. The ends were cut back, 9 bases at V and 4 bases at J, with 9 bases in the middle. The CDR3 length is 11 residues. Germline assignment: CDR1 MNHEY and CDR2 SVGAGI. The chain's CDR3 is CASHQGTEAFF. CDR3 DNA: TGTGCCAGTCATCAAGGCACTGAAGCTTTCTTT.

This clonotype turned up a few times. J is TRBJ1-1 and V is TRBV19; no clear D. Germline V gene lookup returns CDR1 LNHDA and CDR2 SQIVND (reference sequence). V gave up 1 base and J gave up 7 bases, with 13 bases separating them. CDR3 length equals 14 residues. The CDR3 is CASSIGGGSGEAFF. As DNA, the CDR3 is TGTGCCAGTAGTATAGGGGGAGGGAGCGGTGAAGCTTTCTTT.

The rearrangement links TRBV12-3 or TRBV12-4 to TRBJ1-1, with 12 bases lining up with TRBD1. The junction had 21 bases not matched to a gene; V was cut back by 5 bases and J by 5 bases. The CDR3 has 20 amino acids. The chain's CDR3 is CASSQRGFGGQGARVTEAFF. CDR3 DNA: TGTGCCAGCAGTCAAAGGGGGTTTGGGGGACAGGGGGCGCGAGTTACTGAAGCTTTCTTT.

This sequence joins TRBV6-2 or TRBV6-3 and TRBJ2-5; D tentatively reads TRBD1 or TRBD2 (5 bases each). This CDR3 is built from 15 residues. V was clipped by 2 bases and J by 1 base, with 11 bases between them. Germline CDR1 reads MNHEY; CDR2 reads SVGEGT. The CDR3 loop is CASSYGTPVQETQYF. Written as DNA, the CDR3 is TGTGCCAGCAGTTACGGGACCCCGGTCCAAGAGACCCAGTACTTC.

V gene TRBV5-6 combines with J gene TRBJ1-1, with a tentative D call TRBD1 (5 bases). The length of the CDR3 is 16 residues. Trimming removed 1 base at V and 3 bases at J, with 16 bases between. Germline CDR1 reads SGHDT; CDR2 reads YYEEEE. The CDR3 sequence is CASSLSAGWRDTEAFF. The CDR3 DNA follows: TGTGCCAGCAGCTTGTCGGCAGGGTGGCGCGACACTGAAGCTTTCTTT. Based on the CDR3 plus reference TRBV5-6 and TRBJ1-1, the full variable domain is DAGVTQSPTHLIKTRGQQVTLRCSPKSGHDTVSWYQQALGQGPQFIFQYYEEEERQRGNFPDRFSGHQFPNYSSELNVNALLLGDSALYLCASSLSAGWRDTEAFFGQGTRLTVV.

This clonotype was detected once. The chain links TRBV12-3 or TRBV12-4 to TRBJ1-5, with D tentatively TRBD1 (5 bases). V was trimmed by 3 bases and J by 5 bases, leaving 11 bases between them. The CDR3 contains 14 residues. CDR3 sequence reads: CASSFRVGDQPQHF. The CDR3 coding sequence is TGTGCCAGCAGTTTCAGGGTTGGGGATCAGCCCCAGCATTTT.

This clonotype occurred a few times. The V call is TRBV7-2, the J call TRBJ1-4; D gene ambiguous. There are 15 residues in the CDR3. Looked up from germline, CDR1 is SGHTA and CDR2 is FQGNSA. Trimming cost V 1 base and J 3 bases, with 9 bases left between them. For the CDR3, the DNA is TGTGCCAGCAGCTTAGTGACTAGGGCTAATGAAAAACTGTTTTTT. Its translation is CASSLVTRANEKLFF.

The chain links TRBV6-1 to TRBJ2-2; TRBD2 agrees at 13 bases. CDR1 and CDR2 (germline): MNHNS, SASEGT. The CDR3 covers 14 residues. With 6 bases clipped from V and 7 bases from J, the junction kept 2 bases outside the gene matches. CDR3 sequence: CASRGLAGVGELFF. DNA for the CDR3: TGTGCCAGCAGAGGACTAGCGGGAGTCGGGGAGCTGTTTTTT.

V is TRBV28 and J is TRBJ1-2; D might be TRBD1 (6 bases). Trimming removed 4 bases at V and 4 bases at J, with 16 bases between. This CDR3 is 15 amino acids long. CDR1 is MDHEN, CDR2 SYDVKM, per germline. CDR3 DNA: TGTGCCAGCAGTTCCCCTCCGGACAGCCTCTATGGCTACACCTTC. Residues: CASSSPPDSLYGYTF.

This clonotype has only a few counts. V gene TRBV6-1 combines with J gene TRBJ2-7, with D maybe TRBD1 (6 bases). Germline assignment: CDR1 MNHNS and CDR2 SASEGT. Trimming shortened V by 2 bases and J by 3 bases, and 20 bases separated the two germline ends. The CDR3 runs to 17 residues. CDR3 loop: CASSETRIFRGIYEQYV. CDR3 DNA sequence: TGTGCCAGCAGTGAAACCCGTATATTTAGGGGGATCTACGAGCAGTACGTC.

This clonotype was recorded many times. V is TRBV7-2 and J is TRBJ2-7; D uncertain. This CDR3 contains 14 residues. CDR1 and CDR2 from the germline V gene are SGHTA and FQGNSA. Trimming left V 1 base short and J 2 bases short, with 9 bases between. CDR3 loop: CASSLDRATYEQYF. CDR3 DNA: TGTGCCAGCAGCTTAGACAGAGCCACCTACGAGCAGTACTTC. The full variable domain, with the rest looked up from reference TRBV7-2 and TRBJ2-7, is GAGVSQSPSNKVTEKGKDVELRCDPISGHTALYWYRQSLGQGLEFLIYFQGNSAPDKSGLPSDRFSAERTGGSVSTLTIQRTQQEDSAVYLCASSLDRATYEQYFGPGTRLTVT.

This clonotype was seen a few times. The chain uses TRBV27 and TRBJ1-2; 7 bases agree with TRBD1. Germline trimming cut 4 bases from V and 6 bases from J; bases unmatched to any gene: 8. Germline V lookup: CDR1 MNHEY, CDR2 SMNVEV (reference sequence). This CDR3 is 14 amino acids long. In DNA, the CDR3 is TGTGCCAGCAGTTCAAATACCGGGACAGATGGCTACACCTTC. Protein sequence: CASSSNTGTDGYTF.

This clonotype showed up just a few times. CDR3 sequence reads: CASSPGTSGRWGTDTQYF. DNA for the CDR3: TGTGCCAGCAGCCCAGGGACTAGCGGGAGATGGGGGACAGATACGCAGTATTTT. V gene TRBV7-2 combines with J gene TRBJ2-3, with 14 bases fitting TRBD2. Germline V gives CDR1 SGHTA, CDR2 FQGNSA. CDR3 length: 18 residues. V gave up 5 bases and J gave up 3 bases; unmatched junction bases: 10. The full variable domain, rest sourced from reference TRBV7-2 and TRBJ2-3, is GAGVSQSPSNKVTEKGKDVELRCDPISGHTALYWYRQSLGQGLEFLIYFQGNSAPDKSGLPSDRFSAERTGGSVSTLTIQRTQQEDSAVYLCASSPGTSGRWGTDTQYFGPGTRLTVL.

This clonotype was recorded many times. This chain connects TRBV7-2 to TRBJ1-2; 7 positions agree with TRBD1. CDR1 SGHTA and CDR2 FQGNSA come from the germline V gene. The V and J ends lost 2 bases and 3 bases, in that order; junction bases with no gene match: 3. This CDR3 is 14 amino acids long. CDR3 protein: CASSLKGTDYGYTF. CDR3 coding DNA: TGTGCCAGCAGCTTAAAAGGGACAGACTATGGCTACACCTTC.

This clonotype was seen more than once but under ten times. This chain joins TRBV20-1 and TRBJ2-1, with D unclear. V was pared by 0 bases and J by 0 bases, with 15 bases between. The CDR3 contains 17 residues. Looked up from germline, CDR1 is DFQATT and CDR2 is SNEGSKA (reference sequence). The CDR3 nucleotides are TGCAGTGCTAGAGACCCATCGCTAGTGAGCTCCTACAATGAGCAGTTCTTC. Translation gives CSARDPSLVSSYNEQFF.

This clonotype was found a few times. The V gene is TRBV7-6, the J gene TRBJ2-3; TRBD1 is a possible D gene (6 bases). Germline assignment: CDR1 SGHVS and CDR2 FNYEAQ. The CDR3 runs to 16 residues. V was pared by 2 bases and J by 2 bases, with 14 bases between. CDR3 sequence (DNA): TGTGCCAGCAGCTTATATGGGACAAACCCCACAGATACGCAGTATTTT. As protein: CASSLYGTNPTDTQYF.

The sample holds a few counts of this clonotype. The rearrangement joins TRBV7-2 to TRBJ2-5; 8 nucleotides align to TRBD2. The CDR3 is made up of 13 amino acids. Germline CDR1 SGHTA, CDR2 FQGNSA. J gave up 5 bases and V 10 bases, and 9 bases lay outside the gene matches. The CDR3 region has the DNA TGTGCCACCTCAGCGGGAGTTGTGGAGACCCAGTACTTC. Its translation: CATSAGVVETQYF.

The CDR3 loop reads CASSPSGVDNEQFF. For the CDR3, the DNA is TGTGCCAGCAGCCCGAGTGGGGTAGACAATGAGCAGTTCTTC. The rearrangement uses TRBV7-2 and TRBJ2-1, with unresolved D. Per the germline V gene, CDR1 is SGHTA and CDR2 is FQGNSA. The CDR3 is 14 amino acids. The V end lost 5 bases, the J end lost 5 bases, and 13 bases lay between the germline ends.

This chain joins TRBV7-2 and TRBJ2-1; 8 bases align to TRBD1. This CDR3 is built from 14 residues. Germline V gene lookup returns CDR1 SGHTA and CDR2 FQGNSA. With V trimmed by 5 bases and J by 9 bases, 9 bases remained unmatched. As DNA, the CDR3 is TGTGCCAGCAGCGCCGGACAGGGTAGGGGTGAGCAGTTCTTC. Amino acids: CASSAGQGRGEQFF.

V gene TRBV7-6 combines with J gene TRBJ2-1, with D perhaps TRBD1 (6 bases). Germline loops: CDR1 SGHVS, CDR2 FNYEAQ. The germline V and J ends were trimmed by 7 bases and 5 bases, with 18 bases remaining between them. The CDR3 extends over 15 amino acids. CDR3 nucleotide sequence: TGTGCCAGCACCACTTCCACAGGGAGAAACAATGAGCAGTTCTTC. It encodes CASTTSTGRNNEQFF.

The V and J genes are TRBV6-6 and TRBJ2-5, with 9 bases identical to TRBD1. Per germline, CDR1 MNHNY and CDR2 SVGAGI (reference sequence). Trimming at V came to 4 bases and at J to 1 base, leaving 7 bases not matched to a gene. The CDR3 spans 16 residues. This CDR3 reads CASSSGTGQSQETQYF. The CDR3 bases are TGTGCCAGCAGTTCGGGGACAGGGCAGAGCCAAGAGACCCAGTACTTC.

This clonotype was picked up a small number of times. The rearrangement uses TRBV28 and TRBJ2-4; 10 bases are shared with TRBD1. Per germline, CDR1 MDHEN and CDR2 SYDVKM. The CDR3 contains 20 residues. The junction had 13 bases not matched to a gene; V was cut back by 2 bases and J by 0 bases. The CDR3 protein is CASSLRGMGQGPLAKNIQYF. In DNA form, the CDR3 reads TGTGCCAGCAGTTTAAGGGGGATGGGACAGGGGCCTTTAGCCAAAAACATTCAGTACTTC.